This T cell receptor (beta chain) was captured by sequencing in a study of Graves' ophthalmopathy and Graves' hyperthyroidism. Study-level findings and limits: With around 88% sensitivity and approximately 80% specificity, a 13-signature model separated ophthalmopathy from stable hyperthyroidism.

Participants with hyperthyroidism, aged 18 to 65, were newly diagnosed with under 2 months' duration. As regards this clonotype: What it binds is unknown.

Germline assignment: CDR1 MNHNY and CDR2 SVGAGI (reference sequence). V lost 8 bases, J lost 6 bases, and 7 bases stayed unmatched. The CDR3 runs to 15 residues. Beta-chain TCR CDR3 regions were amplified from RNA transcripts. First-round RT-PCR used HTBI primers; second-round multiplex PCR followed. From the multiplex PCR reads, TCRdb called clonotypes with MiXCR, one entry per CDR3 protein. Altogether roughly 36,000 distinct CDR3 sequences are present, about 50% being singletons, with the ten largest covering under 30%. The sequence was obtained from an adult woman with stable Graves' hyperthyroidism. Input material: peripheral blood. V is TRBV6-6 and J is TRBJ2-5; 15 nucleotides line up with TRBD2. CDR3 DNA: TGTGCCAGCTATGGACTAGCGGGAGGGCCGCAGACCCAGTACTTC. It is translated as CASYGLAGGPQTQYF.